This T cell receptor (beta chain) is drawn from a study of cytomegalovirus exposure and HLA in healthy donors. PCR primers comprised 60 Vbeta and 13 Jbeta primers. The table came from immunoSEQ multiplex PCR; TCRdb's copy has only in-frame clones and leaves some out. Of about 140,000 clones in the sample, about four fifths are singletons; the top ten hold approximately 1.1%. This receptor was identified in a male donor in good health and CMV-seronegative. The sequenced material came from PBMCs.

Here the CDR3 DNA reads TGTGCCAGTAGTATGGGACAGGGGGCGACCACTGAAGCTTTCTTT. It codes for CASSMGQGATTEAFF. The rearrangement uses TRBV19 and TRBJ1-1; 12 nucleotides align to TRBD1. This CDR3 comprises 15 residues. The trim removed 3 bases at V and 4 bases at J, leaving 3 bases unmatched. The germline V gene has CDR1 LNHDA and CDR2 SQIVND (reference sequence).